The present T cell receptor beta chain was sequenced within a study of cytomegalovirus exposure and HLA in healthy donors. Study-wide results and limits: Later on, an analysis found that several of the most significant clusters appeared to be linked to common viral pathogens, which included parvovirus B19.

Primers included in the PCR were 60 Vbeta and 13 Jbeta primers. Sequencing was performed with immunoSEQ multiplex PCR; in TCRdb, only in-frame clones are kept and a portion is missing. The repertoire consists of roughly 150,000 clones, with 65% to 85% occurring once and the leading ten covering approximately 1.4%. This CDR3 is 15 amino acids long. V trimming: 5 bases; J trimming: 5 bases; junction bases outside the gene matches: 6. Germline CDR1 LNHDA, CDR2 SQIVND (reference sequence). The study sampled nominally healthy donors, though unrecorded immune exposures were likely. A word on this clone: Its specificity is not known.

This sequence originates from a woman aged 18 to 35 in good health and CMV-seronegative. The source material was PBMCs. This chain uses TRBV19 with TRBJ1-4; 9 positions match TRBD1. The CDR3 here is CASSARGTGNEKLFF. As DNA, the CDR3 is TGTGCCAGTAGTGCCCGAGGGACAGGGAATGAAAAACTGTTTTTT.